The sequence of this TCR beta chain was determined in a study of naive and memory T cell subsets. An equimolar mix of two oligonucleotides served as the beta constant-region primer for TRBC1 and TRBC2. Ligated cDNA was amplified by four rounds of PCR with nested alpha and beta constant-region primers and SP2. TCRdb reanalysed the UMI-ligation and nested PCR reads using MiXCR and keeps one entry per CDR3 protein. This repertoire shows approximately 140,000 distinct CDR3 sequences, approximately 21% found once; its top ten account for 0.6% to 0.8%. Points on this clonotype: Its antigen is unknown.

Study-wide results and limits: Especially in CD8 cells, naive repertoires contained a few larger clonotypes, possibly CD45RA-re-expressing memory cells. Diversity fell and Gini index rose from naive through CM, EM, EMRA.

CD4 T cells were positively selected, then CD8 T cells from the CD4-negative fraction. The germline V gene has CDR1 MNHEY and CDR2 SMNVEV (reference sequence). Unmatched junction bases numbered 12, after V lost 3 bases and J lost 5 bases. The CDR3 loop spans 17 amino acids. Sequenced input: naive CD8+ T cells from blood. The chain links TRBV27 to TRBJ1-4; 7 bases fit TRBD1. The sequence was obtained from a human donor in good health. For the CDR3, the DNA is TGTGCCAGCAGTTTCCTCGGACAGGTTGGGCAAAATGAAAAACTGTTTTTT. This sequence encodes CASSFLGQVGQNEKLFF.